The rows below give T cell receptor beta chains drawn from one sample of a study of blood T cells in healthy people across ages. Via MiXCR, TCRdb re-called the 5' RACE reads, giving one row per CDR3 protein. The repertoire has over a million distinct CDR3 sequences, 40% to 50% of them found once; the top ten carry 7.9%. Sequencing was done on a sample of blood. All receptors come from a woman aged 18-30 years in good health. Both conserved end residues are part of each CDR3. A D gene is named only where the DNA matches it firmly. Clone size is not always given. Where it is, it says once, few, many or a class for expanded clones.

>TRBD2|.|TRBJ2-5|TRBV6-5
TGTGCCAGCAAGGGGACTATAAAAGAGACCCAGTACTTC
CASKGTIKETQYF
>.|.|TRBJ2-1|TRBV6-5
TGTGCCAGCAGCTACTCGGCAGGGGACTACAATGAGCAGTTCTTC
CASSYSAGDYNEQFF
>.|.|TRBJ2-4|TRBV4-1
TGCGCCAGCAGCCCAGGACAGCTGGGAGCCAAAAACATTCAGTACTTC
CASSPGQLGAKNIQYF
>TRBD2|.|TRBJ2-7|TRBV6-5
TGTGCCAGCAGCCAGCGGGAGACCCACGAGCAGTACTTC
CASSQRETHEQYF
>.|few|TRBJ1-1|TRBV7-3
TGTGCCAGCAGCTTAACGGACGGTTTTGGCACTGAAGCTTTCTTT
CASSLTDGFGTEAFF
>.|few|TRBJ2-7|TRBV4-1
TGTGCCAGCAGCCAAGATCCCGGGAACGAGCAGTACTTC
CASSQDPGNEQYF
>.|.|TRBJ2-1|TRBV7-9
TGTGCCAGCAGCCCCGGGGGCATTTACAATGAGCAGTTCTTC
CASSPGGIYNEQFF
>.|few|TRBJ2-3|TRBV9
TGTGCCAGCAGCGTAGCTGGACAGAGCACAGATACGCAGTATTTT
CASSVAGQSTDTQYF
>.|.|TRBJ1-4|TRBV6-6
TGTGCCAGCACCGCCCCAGGCTCAACTAATGAAAAACTGTTTTTT
CASTAPGSTNEKLFF
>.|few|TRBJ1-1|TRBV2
TGTGCCAGCAGTGCCAGGACTGAAGCTTTCTTT
CASSARTEAFF
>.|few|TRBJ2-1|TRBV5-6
TGTGCCAGCAGCTTGGAAATAAGCTCCTACAATGAGCAGTTCTTC
CASSLEISSYNEQFF
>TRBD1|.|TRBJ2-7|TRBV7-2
TGTGCCAGCCAGGACAGGGGATCCTACGAGCAGTACTTC
CASQDRGSYEQYF
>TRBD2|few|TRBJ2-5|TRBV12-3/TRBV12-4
TGTGCCAGCAGGCTGTCTAGCGGAGAGACCCAGTACTTC
CASRLSSGETQYF
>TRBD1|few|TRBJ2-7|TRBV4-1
TGCGCCAGCAGCCCAACGGGACAGTATGCCTACGAGCAGTACTTC
CASSPTGQYAYEQYF
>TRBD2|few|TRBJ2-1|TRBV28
TGTGCCAGCAGGCCCAGGGGTAGCGGGAGGGGAGGTGAGCAGTTCTTC
CASRPRGSGRGGEQFF
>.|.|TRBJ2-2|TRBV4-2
TGTGCCAGCAGCCAACTCGAAGCCGGGGAGCTGTTTTTT
CASSQLEAGELFF